The clone carrying this TCR beta chain was seen more than once but under ten times. Its antigen is not known. The sample is drawn from a study of identical twins. General observations from the study: Insertions ran lower in abundant cord blood beta clonotypes, though not in memory repertoires.

Trimming at V came to 1 base and at J to 1 base, leaving 5 bases not matched to a gene. This CDR3 is 16 amino acids long. The germline gives CDR1 DFQATT, CDR2 SNEGSKA (reference sequence). One entry per CDR3 protein results from TCRdb running MiXCR on the 5' RACE reads. The sample has more than 350,000 distinct CDR3 sequences, about 10% seen once. V and J are TRBV20-1 and TRBJ2-5; TRBD2 aligns across 11 bases. The sequencing sample was made of naive T cells sorted from blood. This clonotype was obtained from a woman aged 50 to 65 in good health. DNA for the CDR3: TGCAGTGCTAGAGCACCTAGCGGGAGGTTCCAAGAGACCCAGTACTTC. Encoded protein: CSARAPSGRFQETQYF.